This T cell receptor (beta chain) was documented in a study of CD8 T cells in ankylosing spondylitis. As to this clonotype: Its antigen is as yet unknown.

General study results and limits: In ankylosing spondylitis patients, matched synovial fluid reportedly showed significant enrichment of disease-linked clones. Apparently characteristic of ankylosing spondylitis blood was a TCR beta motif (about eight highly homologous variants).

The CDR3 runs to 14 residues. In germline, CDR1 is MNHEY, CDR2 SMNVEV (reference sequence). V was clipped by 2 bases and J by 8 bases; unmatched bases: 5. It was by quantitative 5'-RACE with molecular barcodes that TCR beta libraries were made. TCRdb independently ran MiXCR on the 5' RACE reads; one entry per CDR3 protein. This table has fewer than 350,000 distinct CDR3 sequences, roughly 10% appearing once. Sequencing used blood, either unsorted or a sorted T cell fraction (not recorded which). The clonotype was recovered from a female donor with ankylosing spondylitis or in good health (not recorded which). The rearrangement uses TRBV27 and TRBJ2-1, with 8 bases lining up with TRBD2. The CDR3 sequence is CASSLRLAGYEQFF. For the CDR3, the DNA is TGTGCCAGCAGTTTAAGGCTAGCGGGCTATGAGCAGTTCTTC.